The rows below give T cell receptor beta chains drawn from one sample of a study of read filtering for tumor transcriptome and immune sequencing. MiXCR, run by TCRdb on the reads, gives a single entry per CDR3 protein. This table has 35,000 to 50,000 distinct CDR3 sequences, around 19% appearing once. The specimen sequenced was a population of CD138-negative cells sorted from bone marrow. These receptors all stem from a donor at least 40 years old with multiple myeloma. Each CDR3 is given with its conserved first and last residue. The order of the fields is J gene, V gene, D gene, clone size, CDR3 protein, CDR3 DNA. The D gene is left open where the match is weak. For some rows the clone size is stated as once, few or many, or as a class when expanded; others skip it.

TRBJ2-2 TRBV3-1 . many CASSQVFGTGELFF TGTGCCAGCAGCCAAGTTTTCGGGACGGGGGAGCTGTTTTTT
TRBJ1-1 TRBV19 TRBD1 . CASSTPGQGRTEAFF TGTGCCAGTAGTACCCCCGGACAGGGGAGGACTGAAGCTTTCTTT
TRBJ2-2 TRBV27 TRBD2 many CASSLLAGEAGELFF TGTGCCAGCAGTTTACTAGCGGGAGAGGCCGGGGAGCTGTTTTTT
TRBJ1-1 TRBV7-6 TRBD1 few CASSLRTGLNTEAFF TGTGCCAGCAGCCTTCGGACAGGGCTGAACACTGAAGCTTTCTTT
TRBJ2-2 TRBV7-2 . many CASKTRLESTGELFF TGTGCCAGCAAGACACGATTGGAGAGCACCGGGGAGCTGTTTTTT
TRBJ1-4 TRBV25-1 . few CASSPRDTATNEKLFF TGTGCCAGCAGTCCCCGGGACACCGCAACTAATGAAAAACTGTTTTTT
TRBJ1-1 TRBV30 TRBD1 . CAWRRTGLEAFF TGTGCCTGGAGAAGGACAGGGCTTGAAGCTTTCTTT
TRBJ2-2 TRBV20-1 TRBD1 . CSARETGSTGELFF TGCAGTGCTAGAGAGACAGGGAGCACCGGGGAGCTGTTTTTT
TRBJ2-2 TRBV21-1 . many CASSKKAPGPRWGELFF TGTGCCAGCAGCAAAAAGGCGCCGGGTCCCAGGTGGGGGGAGCTGTTTTTT
TRBJ2-3 TRBV28 . many CASSSGLRADTQYF TGTGCCAGCAGTTCCGGACTGAGGGCAGATACGCAGTATTTT
TRBJ1-4 TRBV9 . . CASSATGTVNEKLFF TGTGCCAGCAGCGCTACCGGGACCGTGAATGAAAAACTGTTTTTT
TRBJ2-1 TRBV20-1 . many CSAREGDNEQFF TGCAGTGCTAGAGAAGGAGACAATGAGCAGTTCTTC
TRBJ2-7 TRBV6-5 TRBD1 many CASSPGQLTYEQYF TGTGCCAGCAGTCCGGGACAGTTGACCTACGAGCAGTACTTC
TRBJ1-1 TRBV20-1 . medium-sized CSAARTENTEAFF TGCAGTGCTGCCCGGACGGAGAACACTGAAGCTTTCTTT
TRBJ1-4 TRBV29-1 TRBD1 many CSVEGQGGADEKLFF TGCAGCGTTGAAGGACAGGGGGGGGCGGATGAAAAACTGTTTTTT
TRBJ2-1 TRBV2 . . CASSLSRYNDQFF TGTGCCAGCAGTCTCTCCCGGTACAATGACCAGTTCTTC
TRBJ2-5 TRBV15 . many CATSRDPGRETQYF TGTGCCACCAGCAGAGATCCCGGGCGAGAGACCCAGTACTTC
TRBJ1-1 TRBV30 TRBD1 few CASPGTGGFEAFF TGTGCCTCCCCCGGGACAGGGGGCTTTGAAGCTTTCTTT
TRBJ2-7 TRBV28 TRBD2 many CASTSGRGSYEQYF TGTGCCAGCACTAGCGGGAGGGGGTCCTACGAGCAGTACTTC
TRBJ2-6 TRBV29-1 . many CSVTGSSGANVLTF TGCAGCGTCACCGGGAGCTCTGGGGCCAACGTCCTGACTTTC
TRBJ2-1 TRBV11-3 TRBD2 many CASSWSASGTDEQFF TGTGCCAGCAGTTGGTCGGCTAGCGGGACCGATGAGCAGTTCTTC
TRBJ2-3 TRBV4-1 . few CASSQAGVSADTQYF TGCGCCAGCAGCCAAGCGGGAGTGTCGGCAGATACGCAGTATTTT
TRBJ2-7 TRBV10-3 . few CAVSSSHRSYEQYF TGTGCCGTAAGTAGTAGTCACCGCTCCTACGAGCAGTACTTC
TRBJ2-5 TRBV10-2 TRBD2 many CASGGPPGGPETQYF TGCGCCAGCGGGGGCCCCCCGGGAGGGCCGGAGACCCAGTACTTC
TRBJ1-6 TRBV7-9 . . CASSPVLYNSPLHF TGTGCCAGCAGCCCGGTGCTGTATAATTCACCCCTCCACTTT
TRBJ2-3 TRBV20-1 TRBD2 few CSARELAVRGTQYF TGCAGTGCTAGAGAACTAGCGGTTCGTGGGACGCAGTATTTT
TRBJ2-5 TRBV20-1 . many CSCRWGNQETQYF TGCAGTTGTAGGTGGGGTAACCAAGAGACCCAGTACTTC
TRBJ2-1 TRBV28 TRBD2 many CASRLAGGTYNEQFF TGTGCCAGCAGACTAGCGGGAGGAACCTACAATGAGCAGTTCTTC
TRBJ2-1 TRBV5-1 . many CASSINWNEQFF TGCGCCAGCAGCATTAATTGGAATGAGCAGTTCTTC
TRBJ2-3 TRBV28 TRBD2 many CASSLGRGTSGSTDTQYF TGTGCCAGCAGTTTAGGACGCGGGACTAGCGGGAGTACAGATACGCAGTATTTT
TRBJ2-1 TRBV12-3/TRBV12-4 . many CASSLEGYNEQFF TGTGCCAGCAGTTTAGAGGGCTACAATGAGCAGTTCTTC
TRBJ2-3 TRBV28 . many CASSLTGATDTQYF TGTGCCAGCAGTTTAACGGGAGCTACAGATACGCAGTATTTT
TRBJ1-5 TRBV6-2/TRBV6-3 TRBD1 few CASIDRAEQPQHF TGTGCCAGCATAGACAGGGCCGAGCAGCCCCAGCATTTT
TRBJ2-5 TRBV2 . many CASSERIPPTEETQYF TGTGCCAGCAGTGAAAGAATCCCCCCGACAGAAGAGACCCAGTACTTC
TRBJ2-5 TRBV5-4 . few CASSAGGNGETQYF TGTGCCAGCAGCGCCGGAGGGAATGGGGAGACCCAGTACTTC
TRBJ2-1 TRBV11-2 . medium-sized CASSLVNEQFF TGTGCCAGCAGCTTGGTAAATGAGCAGTTCTTC
TRBJ2-1 TRBV3-1 TRBD1 once CASRPGTEYNEQLF TGTGCTAGCAGGCCCGGGACAGAATACAATGAGCAGCTCTTC
TRBJ1-1 TRBV29-1 . many CSVDIRGQGGTEAFF TGCAGCGTTGACATCCGGGGGCAGGGTGGTACTGAAGCTTTCTTT